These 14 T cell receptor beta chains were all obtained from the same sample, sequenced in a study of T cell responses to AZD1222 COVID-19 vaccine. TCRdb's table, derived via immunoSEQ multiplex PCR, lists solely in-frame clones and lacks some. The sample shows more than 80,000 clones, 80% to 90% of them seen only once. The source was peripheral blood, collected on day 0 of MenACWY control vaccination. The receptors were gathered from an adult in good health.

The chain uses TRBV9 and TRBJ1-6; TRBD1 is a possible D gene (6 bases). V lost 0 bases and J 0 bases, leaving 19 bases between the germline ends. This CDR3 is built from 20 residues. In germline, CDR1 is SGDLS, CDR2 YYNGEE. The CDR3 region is CASSVEPGAIENSYNSPLHF. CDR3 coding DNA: TGTGCCAGCAGCGTAGAACCGGGGGCGATTGAGAACTCCTATAATTCACCCCTCCACTTT.

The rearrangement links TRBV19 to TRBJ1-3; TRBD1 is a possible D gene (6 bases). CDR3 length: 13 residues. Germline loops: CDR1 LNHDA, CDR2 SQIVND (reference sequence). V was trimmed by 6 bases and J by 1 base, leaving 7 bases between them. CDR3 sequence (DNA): TGTGCCAGTAGAGGACAGTCTGGAAACACCATATATTTT. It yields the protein CASRGQSGNTIYF.

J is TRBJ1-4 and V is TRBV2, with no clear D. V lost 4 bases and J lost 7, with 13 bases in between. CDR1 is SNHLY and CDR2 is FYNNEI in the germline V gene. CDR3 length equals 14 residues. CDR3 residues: CASSAEEQPEKLFF. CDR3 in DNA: TGTGCCAGCAGTGCCGAGGAACAGCCTGAAAAACTGTTTTTT.

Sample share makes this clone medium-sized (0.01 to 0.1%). CDR3 loop: CASSLSIWNTGELFF. CDR3 coding DNA: TGTGCCAGCAGCTTATCAATCTGGAACACCGGGGAGCTGTTTTTT. This sequence joins TRBV11-3 and TRBJ2-2; D remains unclear. This CDR3 is built from 15 residues. The V and J ends lost 2 bases and 1 base respectively, with 8 bases between them. The germline gives CDR1 SGHNT, CDR2 YENEEA. Combining the CDR3 with reference TRBV11-3 and TRBJ2-2 gives the whole variable domain EAGVVQSPRYKIIEKKQPVAFWCNPISGHNTLYWYLQNLGQGPELLIRYENEEAVDDSQLPKDRFSAERLKGVDSTLKIQPAELGDSAVYLCASSLSIWNTGELFFGEGSRLTVL.

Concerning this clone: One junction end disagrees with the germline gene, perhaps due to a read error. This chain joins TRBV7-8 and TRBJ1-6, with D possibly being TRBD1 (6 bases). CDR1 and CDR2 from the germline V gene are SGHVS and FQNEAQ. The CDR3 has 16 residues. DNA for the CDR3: TGTGCCAGCAGCCTAGCGAGGGGGGCTCCGCTTTCACCCCTCCACTTT. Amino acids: CASSLARGAPLSPLHF.

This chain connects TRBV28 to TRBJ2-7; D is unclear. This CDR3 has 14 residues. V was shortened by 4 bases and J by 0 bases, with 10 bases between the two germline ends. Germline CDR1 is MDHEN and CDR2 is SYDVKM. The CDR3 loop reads CASSSPGSSYEQYF. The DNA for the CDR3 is TGTGCCAGCAGTTCCCCGGGCAGCTCCTACGAGCAGTACTTC.

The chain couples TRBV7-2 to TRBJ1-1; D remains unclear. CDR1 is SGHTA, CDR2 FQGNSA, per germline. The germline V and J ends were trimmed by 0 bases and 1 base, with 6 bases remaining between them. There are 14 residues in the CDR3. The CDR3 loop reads CASSLASKNTEAFF. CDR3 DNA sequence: TGTGCCAGCAGCTTAGCCAGTAAGAACACTGAAGCTTTCTTT. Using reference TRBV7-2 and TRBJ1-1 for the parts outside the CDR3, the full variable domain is GAGVSQSPSNKVTEKGKDVELRCDPISGHTALYWYRQSLGQGLEFLIYFQGNSAPDKSGLPSDRFSAERTGGSVSTLTIQRTQQEDSAVYLCASSLASKNTEAFFGQGTRLTVV.

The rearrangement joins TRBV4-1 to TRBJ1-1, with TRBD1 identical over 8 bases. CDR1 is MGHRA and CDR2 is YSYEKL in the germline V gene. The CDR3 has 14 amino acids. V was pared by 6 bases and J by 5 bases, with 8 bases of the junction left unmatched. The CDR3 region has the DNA TGCGCCAGCAGACCTGGACAGGGATGGACTGAAGCTTTCTTT. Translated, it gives CASRPGQGWTEAFF.

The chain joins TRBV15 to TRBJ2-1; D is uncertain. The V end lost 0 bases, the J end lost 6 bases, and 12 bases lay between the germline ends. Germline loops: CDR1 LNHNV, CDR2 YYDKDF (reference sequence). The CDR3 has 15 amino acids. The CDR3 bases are TGTGCCACCAGCAGAGAAGGGTCGCCGGGCAATGAGCAGTTCTTC. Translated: CATSREGSPGNEQFF. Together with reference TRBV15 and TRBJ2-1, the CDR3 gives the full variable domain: DAMVIQNPRYQVTQFGKPVTLSCSQTLNHNVMYWYQQKSSQAPKLLFHYYDKDFNNEADTPDNFQSRRPNTSFCFLDIRSPGLGDTAMYLCATSREGSPGNEQFFGPGTRLTVL.

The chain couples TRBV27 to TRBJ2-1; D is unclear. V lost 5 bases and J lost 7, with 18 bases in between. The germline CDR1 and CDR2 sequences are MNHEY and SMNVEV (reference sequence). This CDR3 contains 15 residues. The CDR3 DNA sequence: TGTGCCAGCAGTGCCATCGGGCCGTTGGGGAATGAGCAGTTCTTC. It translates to CASSAIGPLGNEQFF.

CDR3 amino acids: CASSESGSNEKLFF. The CDR3 bases are TGTGCCAGCAGTGAGTCGGGGAGTAATGAAAAACTGTTTTTT. The gene calls are TRBV25-1 and TRBJ1-4; unclear D gene. Between the trimmed V and J ends, which lost 3 bases and 4 bases, there was a span of 9 bases. Per the germline V gene, CDR1 is MGHDK and CDR2 is SYGVNS. The CDR3 extends over 14 amino acids.

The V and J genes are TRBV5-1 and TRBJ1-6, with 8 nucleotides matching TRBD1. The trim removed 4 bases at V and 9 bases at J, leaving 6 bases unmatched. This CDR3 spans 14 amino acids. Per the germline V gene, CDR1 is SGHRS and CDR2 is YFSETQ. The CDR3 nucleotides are TGCGCCAGCAGCCCCGGACAGGGTAGTTCACCCCTCCACTTT. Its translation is CASSPGQGSSPLHF.

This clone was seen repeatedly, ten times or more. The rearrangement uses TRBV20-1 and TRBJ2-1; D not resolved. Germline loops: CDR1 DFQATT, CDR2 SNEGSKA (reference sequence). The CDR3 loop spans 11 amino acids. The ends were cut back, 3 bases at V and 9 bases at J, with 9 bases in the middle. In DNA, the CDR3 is TGCAGTGCTAGTTATCCCCCTGAGCAGTTCTTC. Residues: CSASYPPEQFF.

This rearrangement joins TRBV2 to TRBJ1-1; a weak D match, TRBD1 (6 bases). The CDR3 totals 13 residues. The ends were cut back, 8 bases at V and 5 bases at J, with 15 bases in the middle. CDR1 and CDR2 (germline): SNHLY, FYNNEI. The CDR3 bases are TGTGCCAGCTCCCGAGGGGGGACAACTGAAGCTTTCTTT. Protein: CASSRGGTTEAFF. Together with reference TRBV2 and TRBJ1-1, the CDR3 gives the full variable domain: EPEVTQTPSHQVTQMGQEVILRCVPISNHLYFYWYRQILGQKVEFLVSFYNNEISEKSEIFDDQFSVERPDGSNFTLKIRSTKLEDSAMYFCASSRGGTTEAFFGQGTRLTVV.